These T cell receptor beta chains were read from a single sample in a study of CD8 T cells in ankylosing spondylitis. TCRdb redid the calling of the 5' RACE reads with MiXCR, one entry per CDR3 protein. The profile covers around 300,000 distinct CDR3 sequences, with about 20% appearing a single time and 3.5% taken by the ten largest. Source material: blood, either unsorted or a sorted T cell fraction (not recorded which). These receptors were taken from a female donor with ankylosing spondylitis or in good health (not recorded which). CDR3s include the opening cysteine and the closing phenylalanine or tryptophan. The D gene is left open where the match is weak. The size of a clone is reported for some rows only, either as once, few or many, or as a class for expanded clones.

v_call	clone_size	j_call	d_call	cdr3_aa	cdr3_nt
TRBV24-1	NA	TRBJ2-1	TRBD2	CATSDSSGIRNEQFF	TGTGCCACCAGTGATTCTAGCGGGATCCGGAATGAGCAGTTCTTC
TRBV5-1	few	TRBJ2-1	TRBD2	CASSIPRFLADYNEQFF	TGCGCCAGCAGCATACCACGGTTCCTAGCGGACTACAATGAGCAGTTCTTC
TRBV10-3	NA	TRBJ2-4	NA	CAISSGGSIQYF	TGTGCCATCTCTTCCGGGGGAAGCATTCAGTACTTC
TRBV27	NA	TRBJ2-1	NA	CASSLRAGDEQFF	TGTGCCAGCAGTTTAAGAGCAGGGGATGAGCAGTTCTTC
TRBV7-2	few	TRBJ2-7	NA	CASSLLTRAGGEQYF	TGTGCCAGCAGCTTGCTTACTAGGGCCGGCGGCGAGCAGTACTTC
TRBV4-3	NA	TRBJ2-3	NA	CASSQGRRDTQYF	TGCGCCAGCAGCCAAGGACGGCGGGATACGCAGTATTTT
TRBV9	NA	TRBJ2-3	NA	CASSVGTTSTDTQYF	TGTGCCAGCAGCGTAGGGACAACTAGCACAGATACGCAGTATTTT
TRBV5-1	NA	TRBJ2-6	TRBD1	CASSQGDSGANVLTF	TGCGCCAGCAGCCAGGGGGACTCTGGGGCCAACGTCCTGACTTTC
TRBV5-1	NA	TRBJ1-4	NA	CASSSSGARDEKLFF	TGCGCCAGCAGCAGCTCAGGAGCGCGGGATGAAAAACTGTTTTTT
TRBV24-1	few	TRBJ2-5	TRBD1	CATSDLGGQGEETQYF	TGTGCCACCAGTGACTTGGGGGGACAGGGAGAAGAGACCCAGTACTTC
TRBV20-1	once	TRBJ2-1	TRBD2	CSAAASGSGSSYNEQFF	TGCAGTGCCGCGGCTAGCGGGAGTGGCAGCTCCTACAATGAGCAGTTCTTC
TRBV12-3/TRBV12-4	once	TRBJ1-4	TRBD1	CASRGHRGNEKLFF	TGTGCCAGCAGGGGACACAGGGGGAATGAAAAACTGTTTTTT
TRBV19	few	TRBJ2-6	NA	CASSIRGTGANVLTF	TGTGCCAGTAGTATTCGGGGGACTGGGGCCAACGTCCTGACTTTC
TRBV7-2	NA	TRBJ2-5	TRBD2	CASSLWWAGAEETQYF	TGTGCCAGCAGCTTATGGTGGGCGGGAGCTGAAGAGACCCAGTACTTC
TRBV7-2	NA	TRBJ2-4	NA	CASSYTKNIQYF	TGTGCCAGCAGCTACACCAAAAACATTCAGTACTTC
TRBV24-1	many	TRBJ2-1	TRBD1	CATSDHRDSAYNEQFF	TGTGCCACCAGTGACCACCGGGACAGCGCCTACAATGAGCAGTTCTTC
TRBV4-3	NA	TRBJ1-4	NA	CASSQDLGGRGTNEKLFF	TGCGCCAGCAGCCAAGACCTAGGGGGGCGAGGAACTAATGAAAAACTGTTTTTT